This paragraph reports one T cell receptor (beta chain). CDR1 is SGHAT and CDR2 is FQNNGV in the germline V gene. The CDR3 totals 14 residues. The V and J ends lost 8 bases and 4 bases respectively, with 14 bases between them. In the sorted-subset replicate PCRs, approximately 200 ng DNA, 25,000 to 30,000 T cell genomes, was used. Measured with immunoSEQ multiplex PCR; TCRdb has only the in-frame clones, and not every one. The table shows around 2.1 million clones, with approximately 94% occurring only once. The data originate from a study of shared clonotypes between healthy human individuals. Across the study: Aged between 18 and 49, the donors were a couple of women and a few men.

The clonotype was recovered from a young man in good health. V usage is TRBV11-2 and J usage is TRBJ2-2; either TRBD1 or TRBD2 may supply D (5 bases each). Sequencing input: naive CD4+ T cells sorted from blood. Documented subset: CD45RA+ positively selected. The CDR3 region is CASGPQGATGELFF. CDR3 bases: TGTGCCAGCGGACCCCAGGGAGCCACCGGGGAGCTGTTTTTT.